This T cell receptor (beta chain) was recovered during a study of blood T cell repertoires in COVID-19. About the study: Acute-phase and convalescent COVID-19 samples originated in the United States, Italy and Spain. Nucleic acid was either cDNA or gDNA, and it came from T cells, B-cell-depleted T cells, or PBMCs.

TCRdb's table, derived via immunoSEQ multiplex PCR, lists solely in-frame clones and lacks some. The sample has 100,000 to 150,000 clones, roughly 79% seen once. The germline V and J ends were trimmed by 1 base and 2 bases, with 15 bases remaining between them. In germline, CDR1 is LGHNA, CDR2 YSLEER. The CDR3 is 17 amino acids. This rearrangement joins TRBV4-3 to TRBJ2-1; TRBD2 is a possible D gene (6 bases). The sequenced material came from peripheral blood. This receptor was taken from a human donor in a cohort sampled during active COVID-19. The CDR3 DNA sequence: TGCGCCAGCAGCCAAGCACCCCCCGGGACTCCCTACAATGAGCAGTTCTTC. The encoded protein is CASSQAPPGTPYNEQFF.